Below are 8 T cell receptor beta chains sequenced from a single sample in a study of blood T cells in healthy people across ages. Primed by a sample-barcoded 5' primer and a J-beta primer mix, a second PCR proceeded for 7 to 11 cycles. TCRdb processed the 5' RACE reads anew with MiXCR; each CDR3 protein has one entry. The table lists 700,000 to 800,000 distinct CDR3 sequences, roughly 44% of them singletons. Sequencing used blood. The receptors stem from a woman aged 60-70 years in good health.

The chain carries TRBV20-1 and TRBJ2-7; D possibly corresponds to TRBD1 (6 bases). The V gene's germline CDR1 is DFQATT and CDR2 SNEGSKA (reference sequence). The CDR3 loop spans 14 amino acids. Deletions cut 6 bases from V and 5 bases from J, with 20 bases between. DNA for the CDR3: TGCAGTGCCGACTATGTGGAGGCAGGGGACGAGCAGTACTTC. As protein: CSADYVEAGDEQYF.

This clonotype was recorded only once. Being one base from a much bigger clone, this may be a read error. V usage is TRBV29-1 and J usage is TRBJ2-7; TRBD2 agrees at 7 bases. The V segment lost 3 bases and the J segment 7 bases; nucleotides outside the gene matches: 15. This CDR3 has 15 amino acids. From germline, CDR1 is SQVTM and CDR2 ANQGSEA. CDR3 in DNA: TGCAGCGTTGACGGGGGGAGATGGAACGACAATGAGCAGTACTTC. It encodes CSVDGGRWNDNEQYF.

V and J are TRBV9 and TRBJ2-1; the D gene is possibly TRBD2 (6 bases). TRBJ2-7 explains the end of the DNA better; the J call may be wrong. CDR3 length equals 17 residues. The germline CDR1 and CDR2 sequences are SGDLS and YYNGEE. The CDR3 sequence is CASSDRVTRAPYNEQYF. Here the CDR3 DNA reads TGTGCCAGCAGCGACCGAGTGACTAGGGCTCCCTACAATGAGCAGTACTTC.

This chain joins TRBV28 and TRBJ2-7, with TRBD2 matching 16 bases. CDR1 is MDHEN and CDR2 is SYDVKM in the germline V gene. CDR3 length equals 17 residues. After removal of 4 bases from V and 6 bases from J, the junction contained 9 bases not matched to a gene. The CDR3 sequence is CASSSPGTSGRVGEQYF. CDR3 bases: TGTGCCAGCAGTTCCCCCGGGACTAGCGGGAGGGTTGGCGAGCAGTACTTC.

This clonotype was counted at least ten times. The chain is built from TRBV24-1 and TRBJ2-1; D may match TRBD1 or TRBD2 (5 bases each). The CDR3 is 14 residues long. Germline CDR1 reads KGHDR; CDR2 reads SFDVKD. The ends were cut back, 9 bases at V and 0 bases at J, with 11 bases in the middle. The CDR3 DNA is TGTGCCACCCAAGCAGGGAGCTCCTACAATGAGCAGTTCTTC. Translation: CATQAGSSYNEQFF.

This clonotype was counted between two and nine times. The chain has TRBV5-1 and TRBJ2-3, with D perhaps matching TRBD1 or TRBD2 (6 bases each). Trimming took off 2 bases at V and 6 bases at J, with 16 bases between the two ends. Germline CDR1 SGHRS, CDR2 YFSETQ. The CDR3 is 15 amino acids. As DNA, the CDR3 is TGCGCCAGCAGCTTAGGGGGGATCGAAGGGGATACGCAGTATTTT. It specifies CASSLGGIEGDTQYF.

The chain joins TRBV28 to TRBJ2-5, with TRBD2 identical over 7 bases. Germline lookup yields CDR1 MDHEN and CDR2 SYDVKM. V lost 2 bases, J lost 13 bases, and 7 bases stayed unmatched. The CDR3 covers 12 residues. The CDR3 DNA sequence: TGTGCCAGCAGTTTACCGTGGCGGGAGCTGTACTTC. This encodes CASSLPWRELYF.

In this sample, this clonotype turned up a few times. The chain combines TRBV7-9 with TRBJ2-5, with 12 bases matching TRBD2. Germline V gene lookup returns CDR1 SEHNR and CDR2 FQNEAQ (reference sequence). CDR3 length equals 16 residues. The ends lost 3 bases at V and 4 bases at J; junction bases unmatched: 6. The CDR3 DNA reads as TGTGCCAGCAGCTTTCCTAGCGGGAGGGCCGGAGAGACCCAGTACTTC. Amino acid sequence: CASSFPSGRAGETQYF.